The clone carrying this T cell receptor (beta chain) is a singleton in its sample. The junction differs from germline at one of its ends, possibly a read error. The CDR3 is 13 residues long. Looked up from germline, CDR1 is SGHTA and CDR2 is FQGNSA. PCR was performed a second time for roughly 7 to 11 cycles using a sample-barcoded 5' primer and a J-beta primer mix. MiXCR, applied by TCRdb to the 5' RACE reads, yields one record per CDR3 protein. Among about 1.1 million distinct CDR3 sequences listed, roughly two fifths were seen once. The sample comes from a study of blood T cells in healthy people across ages.

Sequencing used blood. The chain carries TRBV7-2 and TRBJ1-5, with D hard to call. This TCR derives from a man aged 18 to 29 in good health. The CDR3 DNA reads as TGTGCCAGCAGCCAGGACCCCAATCAGCCCCGGCATTTT. This translates into CASSQDPNQPRHF. Using reference TRBV7-2 and TRBJ1-5 for the parts outside the CDR3, the full variable domain is GAGVSQSPSNKVTEKGKDVELRCDPISGHTALYWYRQSLGQGLEFLIYFQGNSAPDKSGLPSDRFSAERTGGSVSTLTIQRTQQEDSAVYLCASSQDPNQPRHFGDGTRLSIL.